One sample yielded the 4 T cell receptor beta chains listed below, sequenced in a study of blood T cells in healthy people across ages (dated by TCRdb to the mid-2010s). To prepare the library, 5' RACE was applied. These reads were obtained on an Illumina HiSeq 2500. A second roughly 7 to 11 cycle PCR used a sample-barcoded 5' primer and a J-beta primer mix. In-frame beta chains were kept once TCRdb had trimmed the public reads at Q25 with fastp and called clones with MiXCR. Rows matching on CDR3 protein sequence are summarized as one entry with the most common DNA and genes. Present in this sample are roughly 800,000 distinct CDR3 sequences, 58% of which were seen just once. Clones ranked in the top ten supply approximately 23% of the sample. Material for sequencing was blood. The receptors stem from a man younger than 45 in good health.

This clonotype came up a few times. The genes are TRBV6-5 and TRBJ1-2; tentative D call: TRBD1 (6 bases). CDR3 size: 15 residues. Germline values: CDR1 MNHEY, CDR2 SVGAGI. V was clipped by 8 bases and J by 2 bases, with 18 bases between them. CDR3 sequence reads: CASLPSTGSNYGYTF. For the CDR3, the DNA is TGTGCCAGCCTACCCTCGACAGGCTCAAACTATGGCTACACCTTC.

V gene TRBV12-3 or TRBV12-4 combines with J gene TRBJ2-7; 7 nucleotides line up with TRBD2. V lost 7 bases, J lost 2 bases, and 8 bases stayed unmatched. There are 14 residues in the CDR3. The CDR3 protein is CASNMGGVPYEQYF. The DNA of the CDR3 is TGTGCCAGCAACATGGGAGGGGTTCCCTACGAGCAGTACTTC.

The chain joins TRBV3-1 to TRBJ2-1; D is possibly TRBD1 (6 bases). V was cut by 4 bases and J by 10 bases, with 20 bases left in between. The CDR3 runs to 15 residues. Per the germline V gene, CDR1 is LGHDT and CDR2 is YNNKEL (reference sequence). CDR3 bases: TGTGCCAGCAGCCTTGACAGGCGCCGAGATAGAGAGCAGTTCTTC. As protein: CASSLDRRRDREQFF.

This clonotype was seen just once. The chain is built from TRBV2 and TRBJ1-4; no reliable D call. Looked up from germline, CDR1 is SNHLY and CDR2 is FYNNEI. V was cut by 8 bases and J by 4 bases, with 17 bases left in between. The CDR3 runs to 15 residues. The CDR3 DNA reads as TGTGCCAGCGGTGGTGTGAGCTCCAATAATGAAAAACTGTTTTTT. Translating it yields CASGGVSSNNEKLFF.